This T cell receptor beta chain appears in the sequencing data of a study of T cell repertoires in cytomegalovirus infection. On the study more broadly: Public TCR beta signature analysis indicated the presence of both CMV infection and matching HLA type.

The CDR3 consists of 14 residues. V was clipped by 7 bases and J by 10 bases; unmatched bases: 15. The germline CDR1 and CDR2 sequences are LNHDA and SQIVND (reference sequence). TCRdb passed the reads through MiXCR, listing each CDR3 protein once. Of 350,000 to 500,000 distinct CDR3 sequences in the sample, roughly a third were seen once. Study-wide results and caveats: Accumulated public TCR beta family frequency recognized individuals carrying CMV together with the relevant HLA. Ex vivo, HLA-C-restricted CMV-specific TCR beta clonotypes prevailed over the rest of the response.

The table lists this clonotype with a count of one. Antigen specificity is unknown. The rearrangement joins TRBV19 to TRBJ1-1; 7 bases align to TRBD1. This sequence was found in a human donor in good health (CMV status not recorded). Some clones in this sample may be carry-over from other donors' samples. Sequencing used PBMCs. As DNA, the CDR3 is TGTGCCAGTACTCCGACAGGGCTGGTTCCTGCAGCTTTCTTT. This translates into CASTPTGLVPAAFF. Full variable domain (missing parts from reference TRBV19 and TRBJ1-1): DGGITQSPKYLFRKEGQNVTLSCEQNLNHDAMYWYRQDPGQGLRLIYYSQIVNDFQKGDIAEGYSVSREKKESFPLTVTSAQKNPTAFYLCASTPTGLVPAAFFGQGTRLTVV.